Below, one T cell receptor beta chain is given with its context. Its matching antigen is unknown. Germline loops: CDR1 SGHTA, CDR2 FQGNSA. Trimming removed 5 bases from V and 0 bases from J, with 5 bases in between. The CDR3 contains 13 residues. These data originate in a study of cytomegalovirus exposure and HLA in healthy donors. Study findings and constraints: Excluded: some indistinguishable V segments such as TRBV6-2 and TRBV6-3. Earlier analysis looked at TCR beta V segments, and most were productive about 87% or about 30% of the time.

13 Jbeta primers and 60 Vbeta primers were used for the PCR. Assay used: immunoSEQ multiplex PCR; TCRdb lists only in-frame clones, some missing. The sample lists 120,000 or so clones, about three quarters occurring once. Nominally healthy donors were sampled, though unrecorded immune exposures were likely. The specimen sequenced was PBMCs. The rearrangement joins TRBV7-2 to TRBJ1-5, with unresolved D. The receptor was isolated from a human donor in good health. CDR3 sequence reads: CASSPSSNQPQHF. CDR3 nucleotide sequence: TGTGCCAGCAGCCCGAGTAGCAATCAGCCCCAGCATTTT. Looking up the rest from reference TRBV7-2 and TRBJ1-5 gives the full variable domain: GAGVSQSPSNKVTEKGKDVELRCDPISGHTALYWYRQSLGQGLEFLIYFQGNSAPDKSGLPSDRFSAERTGGSVSTLTIQRTQQEDSAVYLCASSPSSNQPQHFGDGTRLSIL.